This T cell receptor (beta chain) is drawn from a study of Graves' ophthalmopathy and Graves' hyperthyroidism (dated by TCRdb to the late 2010s). About the full investigation: Peripheral blood was collected at initial diagnosis, before any treatment. TCR beta repertoire signatures were used to distinguish Graves' ophthalmopathy from Graves' hyperthyroidism and to predict progression to ophthalmopathy. In five or six hyperthyroidism patients, T-cell repertoires of thyroid tissue and blood were compared. After sampling, hyperthyroidism patients received methimazole starting at 30 mg daily, and ophthalmopathy patients received high-dose intravenous methylprednisolone. In total, 135 blood samples were TCR-sequenced: some 40 ophthalmopathy, 80 or so hyperthyroidism and approximately 17 hyperthyroidism-to-ophthalmopathy patients. An independent validation cohort comprised under 20 hyperthyroidism patients and 17 patients who later progressed from hyperthyroidism to ophthalmopathy. To explore V-J signatures distinguishing ophthalmopathy from hyperthyroidism, a discovery set of around 100 patients (roughly 45 ophthalmopathy, over 55 stable hyperthyroidism) was enrolled. The roughly 91 discovery patients were randomly divided into training and test sets at a 7:3 ratio.

For repertoire sequencing, TCR beta CDR3 regions were amplified from RNA transcripts. A first-round RT-PCR used HTBI primers with the Qiagen OneStep RT-PCR kit, followed by a second-round multiplex PCR, size selection and purification. Libraries were sequenced paired-end with 100 bp reads on an Illumina HiSeq2000. The published analysis was carried out like this. Reads were processed with SOAPnuke, discarding reads with adapters, uncalled bases, mean Phred below 15, or no exact constant-primer or identifier match. COPE v1.2.5 was used to merge the high-quality paired reads. Clonotypes were defined as unique nucleotide sequences and were aligned to IMGT TRB V, D and J references using MiTCR v1.1. Analysis was restricted to V-J combinations with a frequency above 0.0001, which covered 99.2% of repertoires. A TCR clonal expansion and chaos score per V-J combination was defined as the ratio of F50 clonal expansion to chaos observed in the TCRdist matrix. Welch's t-statistics and random forest were used to reduce features to about a dozen V-J combinations, which were fed into a naive Bayes classifier. The similarity between thyroid and blood repertoires was quantified using the Morisita-Horn index. TCRdb reprocessed the public reads (quality trimming at Q25 with fastp, clone calling with MiXCR) and kept in-frame beta chains. Every entry covers one CDR3 protein and lists the most common genes and DNA from its rows. These V and J calls rely on TCRdb rather than the paper's analysis. For this sample the table gives approximately 210,000 distinct CDR3 sequences, of which roughly 21% were detected only once. In total, the top ten clones hold roughly 45% of the sample.

Broad study findings and their caveats: Among expanded thyroid clonotypes with frequency above 0.001, most also showed up in blood, which suggests that blood repertoires may reflect the thyroid immune response. No statistical method was used to set the sample size in advance, and the investigators knew which group each participant was assigned to. In validation, the model predicted ophthalmopathy progression with about 71% sensitivity and approximately 72% specificity; 12 predicted patients were CT-confirmed with GO in a median of about 7.1 months. In cross-validation, the 13-signature model distinguished ophthalmopathy from stable hyperthyroidism with about 90% sensitivity and around 84% specificity, while in the test set the corresponding values were about 79% and 69%.

Patients with ophthalmopathy had moderately to severely active disease, with a Clinical Activity Score of 3 or more, a NOSPECS grade of 4 or more, and a disease duration of less than 3 months. Patients were excluded if they had other autoimmune diseases, uncontrolled infections, pregnancy or lactation. Clinical symptoms, serum thyroxine, TRAb, thyroid ultrasound and orbital computed tomography were used for diagnosis. Using Ficoll-Paque density gradient centrifugation, PBMCs were isolated from 9.5 to 10 ml of fresh peripheral blood. Total RNA was extracted using Trizol reagent, and RNA quality was checked on an Agilent 2100 Bioanalyzer. Cut back by 6 bases and 4 bases, the V and J ends lie 12 bases apart. CDR1 and CDR2, per the germline V gene, are SQVTM and ANQGSEA. Counted from cysteine to phenylalanine, this CDR3 has 12 amino acids. Only the CDR3 DNA is retained, 36 bases long and in frame from the first base.

This clonotype was observed many times. There is no known antigen for this receptor. There are no base qualities to consult, and no much larger clone falls within one base. The receptor was derived from a woman between 50 and 59 years old with Graves' ophthalmopathy. Donor details come from another sample of the same person, matched by shared clones. Here the chain combines TRBV29-1 and TRBJ1-1, with the D gene too uncertain to name. The sequenced material came from peripheral blood. The base sequence is TGCAGCGTCGGACCCTTAGGCACTGAAGCTTTCTTT. Translated, it reads CSVGPLGTEAFF.